Listed below are T cell receptor beta chains from one sample, sequenced in a study of T cells in Graves' hyperthyroidism and ophthalmopathy. MiXCR, run by TCRdb on the multiplex PCR reads, gives a single entry per CDR3 protein. The table has some 740,000 distinct CDR3 sequences, 14% seen once. The sequenced material came from blood. The receptors derive from a woman aged 18-29 years with Graves' hyperthyroidism. Each CDR3 is given with its conserved first and last residue. D genes are given only for firm matches. For some rows the clone size is stated as once, few or many, or as a class when expanded; others skip it.

D gene,V gene,J gene,clone size,CDR3 protein,CDR3 DNA
.,TRBV2,TRBJ2-4,many,CASSDLVGSIQYF,TGTGCCAGCAGCGATCTGGTAGGGAGCATTCAGTACTTC
.,TRBV7-9,TRBJ2-4,few,CASSSDWKNIQYF,TGTGCCAGCAGCTCTGACTGGAAAAACATTCAGTACTTC
.,TRBV20-1,TRBJ1-3,many,CSAPEGPYGNTIYF,TGCAGTGCTCCTGAGGGGCCATACGGAAACACCATATATTTT
.,TRBV20-1,TRBJ1-2,.,CSPYGGVYGYTF,TGCAGTCCCTACGGAGGGGTCTATGGCTACACCTTC
.,TRBV12-3/TRBV12-4,TRBJ1-1,many,CASSSSLGANTEAFF,TGTGCCAGCAGTTCTTCCCTCGGGGCGAACACTGAAGCTTTCTTT
TRBD2,TRBV7-2,TRBJ2-1,many,CASSLQAGGLEEQFF,TGTGCCAGCAGCTTACAAGCGGGAGGGCTGGAAGAGCAGTTCTTC
.,TRBV11-2,TRBJ1-1,many,CASSLREDREAFF,TGTGCCAGCAGCTTAAGAGAGGACAGAGAAGCTTTCTTT
.,TRBV20-1,TRBJ2-3,.,CSAPGSSTDTQYF,TGCAGTGCTCCCGGATCCAGCACAGATACGCAGTATTTT
.,TRBV6-5,TRBJ1-2,many,CASSYSVNSGIGYTF,TGTGCCAGCAGTTACTCGGTTAACAGTGGGATAGGCTACACCTTC
.,TRBV7-9,TRBJ2-5,many,CASSFEEETQYF,TGTGCCAGCAGCTTCGAGGAGGAGACCCAGTACTTC
TRBD2,TRBV6-1,TRBJ2-5,.,CASREAGEETQYF,TGTGCCAGCAGGGAGGCGGGAGAAGAGACCCAGTACTTC
TRBD1,TRBV27,TRBJ1-5,.,CASSLYQGGQPQHF,TGTGCCAGCAGTTTATACCAGGGGGGTCAGCCCCAGCATTTT
.,TRBV7-3,TRBJ2-3,many,CASSLSYASTDTQYF,TGTGCCAGCAGCTTAAGCTACGCCAGCACAGATACGCAGTATTTT
.,TRBV18,TRBJ1-1,many,CASSPPSGTEAFF,TGTGCCAGCTCACCACCGTCTGGGACTGAAGCTTTCTTT
.,TRBV20-1,TRBJ2-7,few,CSARRLDRLLYEQYF,TGCAGTGCTAGGAGACTAGACAGACTACTCTACGAGCAGTACTTC
TRBD2,TRBV12-3/TRBV12-4,TRBJ2-1,many,CASSSDSREGQIDEQFF,TGTGCCAGCAGTTCGGACTCCCGGGAGGGCCAAATCGATGAGCAGTTCTTC
.,TRBV7-9,TRBJ2-6,.,CASRDGGAGANVLTF,TGTGCCAGCAGAGACGGAGGGGCTGGGGCCAACGTCCTGACTTTC
.,TRBV19,TRBJ2-3,.,CASSIRGRGRQDTQYF,TGTGCCAGTAGTATACGGGGCAGGGGGAGGCAAGATACGCAGTATTTT
TRBD1,TRBV7-9,TRBJ1-6,.,CASSSLNRGYSPLHF,TGTGCCAGCAGCTCATTGAACAGGGGTTACTCACCCCTCCACTTT
TRBD1,TRBV12-3/TRBV12-4,TRBJ1-4,few,CASSWQDRVEKLFF,TGTGCCAGCAGTTGGCAAGACAGGGTCGAAAAACTGTTTTTT
.,TRBV11-2,TRBJ1-4,few,CASSWSQGSIEKLFF,TGTGCCAGCAGCTGGTCCCAGGGGAGTATAGAAAAACTGTTTTTT
TRBD2,TRBV20-1,TRBJ2-7,many,CSARDGGGTRGYEQYF,TGCAGTGCTAGAGATGGGGGCGGGACTAGAGGCTACGAGCAGTACTTC
.,TRBV7-2,TRBJ2-1,many,CASSSDGRSYNEQFF,TGTGCCAGCAGCAGCGACGGCCGCTCCTACAATGAGCAGTTCTTC
TRBD2,TRBV9,TRBJ2-1,few,CASSPMAGLAGGNEQFF,TGTGCCAGCAGCCCTATGGCGGGACTAGCGGGAGGCAATGAGCAGTTCTTC
.,TRBV28,TRBJ2-2,.,CASSLPHTGELFF,TGTGCCAGCAGTCTTCCCCACACCGGGGAGCTGTTTTTT
TRBD2,TRBV4-2,TRBJ2-5,few,CASSLGTSGTDQETQYF,TGTGCCAGCAGCCTGGGGACTAGCGGGACCGACCAAGAGACCCAGTACTTC
TRBD2,TRBV19,TRBJ2-5,.,CASSSGRAQETQYF,TGTGCCAGTAGTAGCGGGAGGGCCCAAGAGACCCAGTACTTC
TRBD2,TRBV28,TRBJ2-3,few,CASSWGTSGELTDTQYF,TGTGCCAGCAGTTGGGGGACTAGCGGGGAACTCACAGATACGCAGTATTTT
TRBD2,TRBV6-1,TRBJ2-2,.,CASSALAGGPVYVGELFF,TGTGCCAGCAGTGCCCTAGCGGGAGGGCCTGTGTATGTCGGGGAGCTGTTTTTT
TRBD2,TRBV3-1,TRBJ2-3,many,CASSQGRREVGDTQYF,TGTGCCAGCAGCCAGGGTAGGCGGGAGGTCGGAGATACGCAGTATTTT
.,TRBV7-2,TRBJ2-7,few,CASSLALDEQYF,TGTGCCAGCAGCTTAGCGCTAGACGAGCAGTACTTC
TRBD1,TRBV6-2/TRBV6-3,TRBJ2-1,few,CASSYSRDRYNEQFF,TGTGCCAGCAGTTACTCGAGGGACAGATACAATGAGCAGTTCTTC
.,TRBV2,TRBJ1-1,once,CASTPGVMNTEAFF,TGTGCCAGCACACCAGGAGTTATGAACACTGAAGCTTTCTTT
TRBD1,TRBV11-2,TRBJ2-5,many,CASSKPDRAKETQYF,TGTGCCAGCAGCAAACCCGACAGGGCGAAAGAGACCCAGTACTTC
.,TRBV7-8,TRBJ1-5,.,CASSQSQGRGQPQHF,TGTGCCAGCAGCCAAAGCCAGGGTAGGGGTCAGCCCCAGCATTTT
.,TRBV29-1,TRBJ1-2,many,CSAGTMWANYGYTF,TGCAGCGCCGGAACTATGTGGGCTAACTATGGCTACACCTTC
TRBD1,TRBV30,TRBJ1-1,few,CAWRGQERAFF,TGTGCCTGGAGGGGACAGGAGAGAGCTTTCTTT
TRBD2,TRBV7-3,TRBJ2-1,many,CASSPRGEIVNEQFF,TGTGCCAGCAGCCCCCGGGGGGAGATCGTCAATGAGCAGTTCTTC
TRBD1,TRBV13,TRBJ2-3,many,CASSPGQGAPDTQYF,TGTGCCAGCAGCCCGGGACAGGGGGCACCAGATACGCAGTATTTT
TRBD2,TRBV20-1,TRBJ2-4,many,CSAKIAGVNIQYF,TGCAGTGCTAAAATAGCGGGAGTAAACATTCAGTACTTC
.,TRBV30,TRBJ2-7,many,CAWSVASGETYEQYF,TGTGCCTGGAGTGTGGCGAGCGGTGAGACCTACGAGCAGTACTTC
TRBD2,TRBV7-2,TRBJ2-7,many,CAAEVGGSYEQYF,TGTGCCGCAGAGGTGGGAGGGTCCTACGAGCAGTACTTC
TRBD1,TRBV12-3/TRBV12-4,TRBJ1-1,many,CASSYDRGTLDVTFF,TGTGCCAGCAGCTACGACAGGGGGACCCTTGATGTGACTTTCTTT
TRBD1,TRBV28,TRBJ2-7,many,CASSGGQGYFYEQYF,TGTGCCAGCAGTGGGGGACAGGGATATTTCTACGAGCAGTACTTC
.,TRBV30,TRBJ2-4,.,CAWRGLAAKNIQYF,TGTGCCTGGAGGGGGTTGGCAGCCAAAAACATTCAGTACTTC
TRBD2,TRBV6-1,TRBJ2-2,.,CASSSLAGTGELFF,TGTGCCAGCAGTTCACTAGCGGGAACCGGGGAGCTGTTTTTT